This T cell receptor (beta chain) was obtained from a study of shared clonotypes between healthy human individuals. The study, taken as a whole, reports: Richness estimates generally favored naive over memory subsets.

The V end was cut by 2 bases, the J end by 0 bases, with 8 bases between. There are 15 residues in the CDR3. Germline lookup yields CDR1 GTSNPN and CDR2 SVGIG (reference sequence). Comment on this clone: Its cognate antigen is unknown.

Each sorted subset replicate got 200 ng genomic DNA, roughly 27,000 genomes. Assay: immunoSEQ multiplex PCR; the TCRdb copy retains only in-frame clones and omits some. The sample has more than 400,000 clones, approximately 95% seen once. Sequencing was performed on naive CD4+ T cells sorted from blood. Noted subset: CD45RA+ positively selected. V and J are TRBV30 and TRBJ1-6; D is undetermined. The sequence was collected from a woman aged 25 to 45 in good health. The CDR3 nucleotides read TGTGCCTGGAGTTACGGAAGCTCCTATAATTCACCCCTCCACTTT. This encodes CAWSYGSSYNSPLHF.